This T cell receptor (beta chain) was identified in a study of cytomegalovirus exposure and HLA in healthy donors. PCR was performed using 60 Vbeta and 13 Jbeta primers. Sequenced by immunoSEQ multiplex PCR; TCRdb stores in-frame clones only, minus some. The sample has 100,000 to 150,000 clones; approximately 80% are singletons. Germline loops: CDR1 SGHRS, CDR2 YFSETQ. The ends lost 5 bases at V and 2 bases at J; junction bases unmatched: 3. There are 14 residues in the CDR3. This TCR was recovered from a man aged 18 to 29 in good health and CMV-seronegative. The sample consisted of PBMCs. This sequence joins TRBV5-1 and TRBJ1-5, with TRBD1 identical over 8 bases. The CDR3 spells CASSLTGGNQPQHF. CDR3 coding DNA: TGCGCCAGCAGTTTGACAGGGGGCAATCAGCCCCAGCATTTT.